The clone carrying this T cell receptor beta chain was seen many times. Its antigen is not identified. This sample was taken from a study of T cells in Graves' hyperthyroidism and ophthalmopathy. On the study more broadly: Peripheral blood samples were taken at initial diagnosis, prior to any treatment. Broader study findings: A model of 13 V-J features distinguished ophthalmopathy from stable hyperthyroidism.

Stable disease denoted Graves' hyperthyroidism without ophthalmopathy progression within 18 months. Not enrolled were patients with uncontrolled infection, other autoimmune disease, pregnancy or lactation. Researchers amplified the TCR beta CDR3 regions from RNA transcripts. First-round RT-PCR with HTBI primers amplified the TCR CDR3 region. TCRdb fed the multiplex PCR reads into MiXCR, producing one record per CDR3 protein. The table includes 750,000 to 900,000 distinct CDR3 sequences, over 35% detected once. The CDR3 length is 12 residues. Germline lookup yields CDR1 SEHNR and CDR2 FQNEAQ (reference sequence). The V end lost 5 bases, the J end lost 3 bases, and 4 bases lay between the germline ends.

This TCR was recovered from a man aged 18 to 35 with Graves' hyperthyroidism. The chain links TRBV7-9 to TRBJ2-2; D remains ambiguous. Sequencing was carried out using blood. The CDR3 loop is CASSQDTGELFF. CDR3 nucleotides: TGTGCCAGCAGCCAAGACACCGGGGAGCTGTTTTTT.